The next 12 T cell receptor beta chains were all read from a single sample in a study of blood T cell repertoires in COVID-19. Assay used: immunoSEQ multiplex PCR; TCRdb lists only in-frame clones, some missing. The table has about 230,000 clones, around 83% seen once; the top ten hold approximately 7%. The sample consisted of peripheral blood. All receptors come from a woman aged 50 to 65 with acute or convalescent COVID-19.

This clone was seen once. The chain recombines TRBV5-4 with TRBJ2-1; 11 nucleotides align to TRBD2. Germline CDR1 reads SGHNT; CDR2 reads YYREEE (reference sequence). The trim removed 3 bases at V and 4 bases at J, leaving 6 bases unmatched. The CDR3 loop spans 16 amino acids. CDR3 residues: CASSSSLAGVYNEQFF. CDR3 DNA: TGTGCCAGCAGCTCATCACTAGCGGGAGTTTACAATGAGCAGTTCTTC. Together with reference TRBV5-4 and TRBJ2-1, the CDR3 gives the full variable domain: ETGVTQSPTHLIKTRGQQVTLRCSSQSGHNTVSWYQQALGQGPQFIFQYYREEENGRGNFPPRFSGLQFPNYSSELNVNALELDDSALYLCASSSSLAGVYNEQFFGPGTRLTVL.

CDR3 sequence reads: CASSKVLAGSTDTQYF. CDR3 nucleotide sequence: TGCGCCAGCAGCAAGGTACTAGCGGGAAGCACAGATACGCAGTATTTT. The genes are TRBV5-1 and TRBJ2-3; 10 positions agree with TRBD2. The CDR3 extends over 16 amino acids. CDR1 is SGHRS, CDR2 YFSETQ, per germline. Trimming at V came to 4 bases and at J to 0 bases, leaving 5 bases not matched to a gene.

In its sample, this clone was seen a few times. The chain carries TRBV28 and TRBJ2-1; the match to TRBD2 covers 8 bases. This CDR3 has 17 residues. In germline, CDR1 is MDHEN, CDR2 SYDVKM. Trimming took 7 bases from V and 12 from J; bases not matched to a gene: 23. The CDR3 sequence: CASTSVSAGLGYRGQFF. The CDR3 nucleotides are TGTGCCAGCACCTCAGTCTCGGCGGGACTAGGATACCGCGGGCAGTTCTTC.

In DNA form, the CDR3 reads TGTGCCAGTAGTCCTAAGAAGACTGGAAACACCATATATTTT. Amino acids: CASSPKKTGNTIYF. The rearrangement uses TRBV19 and TRBJ1-3; D is unclear. V gave up 5 bases and J gave up 2 bases, with 10 bases separating them. This CDR3 has 14 amino acids. CDR1 LNHDA and CDR2 SQIVND come from the germline V gene (reference sequence).

The genes are TRBV5-1 and TRBJ2-4; TRBD1 is a possible D gene (6 bases). This CDR3 region has 14 residues. V lost 4 bases to trimming and J lost 8 bases, with 16 bases between them. Germline V CDR1 and CDR2: SGHRS, YFSETQ. For the CDR3, the DNA is TGCGCCAGCAGCCCTCCGGCAGGGGTGGACATTCAGTACTTC. Its translation is CASSPPAGVDIQYF.

This chain links TRBV18 with TRBJ1-1; D is ambiguous. Trimming stripped 1 base from V and 4 bases from J, with 13 bases between. The CDR3 is 15 amino acids. Per the germline V gene, CDR1 is KGHSH and CDR2 is LQKENI. The CDR3 reads CASSPLGRRGTEAFF. The CDR3 nucleotides read TGTGCCAGCTCACCACTTGGTCGGCGGGGCACTGAAGCTTTCTTT.

The chain links TRBV5-8 to TRBJ1-5; D might be TRBD1 (6 bases). This CDR3 spans 15 amino acids. Per germline, CDR1 SGHTS and CDR2 YDEGEE. Trimming took off 7 bases at V and 4 bases at J, with 18 bases between the two ends. DNA for the CDR3: TGTGCCAGCGGCCCAACAGGGCAATTAAATCAGCCCCAGCATTTT. Translating gives CASGPTGQLNQPQHF.

This clone turned up a few times. The chain employs TRBV2 and TRBJ1-1; D remains ambiguous. V lost 2 bases and J lost 1, with 11 bases in between. CDR1 is SNHLY, CDR2 FYNNEI, per germline. The CDR3 totals 15 residues. The CDR3 DNA sequence: TGTGCCAGCAGTGAAAGAGGGTACGGGAACACTGAAGCTTTCTTT. Protein: CASSERGYGNTEAFF.

This clone was seen a handful of times. The chain carries TRBV5-1 and TRBJ2-7, with D unclear. The CDR3 totals 11 residues. V gave up 4 bases and J gave up 3 bases, with 5 bases separating them. In germline, CDR1 is SGHRS, CDR2 YFSETQ. The CDR3 region is CASSGSYEQYF. The CDR3 bases are TGCGCCAGCAGCGGCAGCTACGAGCAGTACTTC.

This clone was found once. The chain links TRBV20-1 to TRBJ2-3; the D is unclear. The V gene lost 6 bases and the J gene lost 6 bases, with 10 bases spanning the gap. CDR1 and CDR2 from the germline V gene are DFQATT and SNEGSKA (reference sequence). The CDR3 consists of 11 residues. The CDR3 reads CSANLVDTQYF. The CDR3, as DNA: TGCAGTGCCAACCTAGTGGATACGCAGTATTTT.

V and J are TRBV24-1 and TRBJ2-2; 11 positions agree with TRBD1. This CDR3 comprises 16 residues. Germline loops: CDR1 KGHDR, CDR2 SFDVKD. The trim removed 9 bases at V and 3 bases at J, leaving 8 bases unmatched. The CDR3 region is CATSGGQGADTGELFF. DNA of the CDR3: TGTGCCACCTCTGGAGGACAGGGGGCGGACACCGGGGAGCTGTTTTTT.

This chain joins TRBV19 and TRBJ1-1; D uncertain. The CDR3 loop spans 13 amino acids. In germline, CDR1 is LNHDA, CDR2 SQIVND (reference sequence). Trimming left V 4 bases short and J 6 bases short, with 12 bases between. As DNA, the CDR3 is TGTGCCAGTAGTACCCGACACTTACCTGAAGCTTTCTTT. This encodes CASSTRHLPEAFF.